This TCR beta chain was sequenced in a study of vaccination and CD4 T cells after COVID-19 (dated by TCRdb to the early 2020s). About the study as a whole: Convalescent patients had a positive SARS-CoV-2 result on nasal swab PCR, and of these patients, fewer than ten had mild disease and one had severe disease. The convalescent cohort comprised six males and four females, including two Hispanic individuals, seven Caucasians, two Asians and one multiracial person. Each participant got two doses of either the Pfizer-BioNTech BNT162b2 vaccine (n=8) or the Moderna mRNA-1273 vaccine (n=2). Post-COVID blood samples from convalescent patients were collected a median of around 100 days after diagnosis, with a range of 35 to 161 days. The time from the second vaccine dose to post-vaccine blood sampling had a median of roughly 72 days and ranged from roughly 13 to 241 days. Culture stimuli were overlapping spike peptide pools from SARS-CoV-2 and from the common cold coronaviruses HCoV-NL63, HCoV-OC43 and HCoV-229E. Control cultures used a CEFX viral epitope pool as positive control, an HIV-1 Nef peptide pool as negative control, or no peptide. In under twelve COVID-19 convalescent patients and several infection-naive healthy vaccine recipients, researchers compared the spike-specific CD4+ TCR repertoire from before mRNA vaccination with the repertoire from after.

The CDR3 goes from the cysteine to the phenylalanine over 16 residues. The only DNA kept is the CDR3, 48 bases in frame from the first base. From a lookup of the germline V gene (reference sequence), CDR1 and CDR2 are DFQATT and SNEGSKA. V drops 1 base and J drops 0 bases, leaving 13 bases in between. Library construction relied on PCR. TCR sequencing of DNA from cultured CD4+ T cells used the Oncomine TCR Beta short-read assay at the Johns Hopkins FTIC core. The QIAamp micro DNA kit was used to extract genomic DNA from the cultured CD4+ T cells. Oncomine TCR Beta libraries from cultured CD4+ T cells were pooled with unique dual indexes and sequenced on an Illumina iSeq 100. The paper's processing steps were these. Non-productive sequences were removed, and CDR3s not starting with C, not ending with F or W, or shorter than 7 amino acids were discarded. Antigen-specific clonotypes were identified using the MANAFEST web application through comparison of peptide-stimulated wells with reference and other culture wells. An FDR below 0.05, an odds ratio above 5, and a productive frequency above 0.1% in at least two of three replicate wells were required for clones to be considered positive. Clonotypes that were significantly expanded in both SARS-CoV-2 spike wells and at least one common cold coronavirus spike condition were defined as cross-reactive. Using R version 3.6.1, CDR3 homology was evaluated through Levenshtein distances (stringdist) along with unrooted phylogenetic trees (ape). In-frame beta chains were kept once TCRdb had trimmed the public reads at Q25 with fastp and called clones with MiXCR. Under each unique CDR3 protein, matching rows form one entry showing the most common genes and DNA. V and J calls and clone size were set by TCRdb, not the authors. This sample is represented by some 8,400 distinct CDR3 sequences; approximately 48% of them were singletons. Less than 10% of the sample belongs to the ten largest clones.

A remark on this clonotype: What this receptor recognizes is not known. No qualities accompany the bases; no much larger clone lies one base away.

Study-wide findings and limitations: Among the post-vaccine SARS-CoV-2-reactive clones in convalescent patients, a median around 90% showed up only after vaccination, which suggests vaccine-specific priming. The number of convalescent patients in the study was relatively small, and the study did not examine early timepoints following natural infection. Although the median number of SARS-CoV-2-reactive clonotypes went up from around 20 after infection to 35 to 40 after vaccination, the increase was not significant. Of the vaccine-specific clones found in convalescent patients, nearly all (304 of 307) were mono-reactive for SARS-CoV-2 spike instead of being cross-reactive with common cold coronaviruses.

Reading the label with the study, this specimen's treatment or condition is: approximately 11-day PBMC culture with coronavirus spike peptide pools or control peptides (ViraFEST assay). To expand antigen-specific T cells with peptide pools and then pick out the expanded clonotypes through TCR sequencing, the study relied on the ViraFEST assay. Positive SARS-CoV-2 PCR tests in the convalescent patients dated from March to December 2020, before Alpha, Beta and Delta variants emerged in the United States. Under 2.5 million PBMCs per well were cultured in IMDM with approximately 5% human AB serum and about 9.2 IU/ml IL-2, plus 10 ug/ml peptide pools. Half of the culture medium was replaced with fresh IL-2-containing medium on days 3 and 7. Once the cells had been in culture for 10 days, the EasySep CD4+ T cell isolation kit was used to isolate CD4+ T cells by negative selection. Ficoll-Paque Plus gradient centrifugation was used to isolate PBMCs from whole blood, and the isolated PBMCs were then either used fresh or cryopreserved at -140C. In general, triplicate wells were set up for every culture condition.

The chain is assembled from TRBV20-1 and TRBJ1-5; no D gene is confidently identified. This TCR derives from a human donor who had recovered from COVID-19. Material: CD4+ T cells from blood, cultured in vitro. At the DNA level, the sequence is TGCAGTGCTAGAGGTGGGTCCGGCCATAGCAATCAGCCCCAGCATTTT. It specifies CSARGGSGHSNQPQHF.